A single sample gave rise to the 17 T cell receptor beta chains below, sequenced in a study of OX40 agonist ivuxolimab in advanced cancers. Measured with immunoSEQ multiplex PCR; TCRdb has only the in-frame clones, and not every one. This table holds tens of thousands of clones, 80% found once. The specimen was CD4+ or CD8+ T cells sorted from blood, collected in a trial of the OX40 agonist ivuxolimab. Receptors were obtained from an adult with an advanced solid tumor such as melanoma, head and neck, liver or kidney cancer.

V gene TRBV11-2 combines with J gene TRBJ2-6; no clear D gene. CDR1 is SGHAT, CDR2 FQNNGV, per germline. CDR3 length: 15 amino acids. V shed 3 bases and J shed 0 bases, with 6 bases lying between them. Here the CDR3 DNA reads TGTGCCAGCAGCTTTACGGACTCTGGGGCCAACGTCCTGACTTTC. Translated, it gives CASSFTDSGANVLTF.

The genes are TRBV2 and TRBJ1-1, with D unresolved. The CDR3 contains 14 residues. Germline-derived CDR1 and CDR2 are SNHLY and FYNNEI. The ends were cut back, 7 bases at V and 0 bases at J, with 12 bases in the middle. DNA of the CDR3: TGTGCCAGCATCATGCAAGTTATGAACACTGAAGCTTTCTTT. Its translation: CASIMQVMNTEAFF.

The chain couples TRBV5-6 to TRBJ2-7; no firm D call. Per germline, CDR1 SGHDT and CDR2 YYEEEE. The CDR3 covers 11 residues. The V end lost 4 bases, the J end lost 8 bases, and 10 bases lay between the germline ends. CDR3 amino acids: CASSEANKQYF. The CDR3 nucleotides are TGTGCCAGCAGCGAGGCGAACAAGCAGTACTTC.

The CDR3 DNA reads as TGCAGCGTTGATATCCTAGCGGGTCGGTATGAGCAGTTCTTC. Residues: CSVDILAGRYEQFF. The rearrangement links TRBV29-1 to TRBJ2-1, with 8 positions matching TRBD2. The CDR3 sequence is 14 residues long. V shed 3 bases, J shed 8 bases, and the junction held 9 bases outside the gene matches. Germline CDR1 reads SQVTM; CDR2 reads ANQGSEA.

The chain couples TRBV9 to TRBJ2-5; TRBD1 aligns across 11 bases. Trimming removed 4 bases from V and 5 bases from J; junction bases left unmatched: 10. CDR3 length equals 16 residues. Germline V lookup: CDR1 SGDLS, CDR2 YYNGEE. DNA of the CDR3: TGTGCCAGCAGCCGCTCCGGGACAGGGGGTTTCGAGACCCAGTACTTC. Its translation: CASSRSGTGGFETQYF.

This rearrangement joins TRBV5-1 to TRBJ1-4, with D hard to call. Trimming shortened V by 5 bases and J by 0 bases, and 11 bases separated the two germline ends. Germline V gives CDR1 SGHRS, CDR2 YFSETQ. The CDR3 is made up of 15 amino acids. The CDR3 DNA is TGCGCCAGCAGTGACGACCGAGCAACTAATGAAAAACTGTTTTTT. It yields the protein CASSDDRATNEKLFF.

This clone was seen once. The V gene is TRBV7-9, the J gene TRBJ2-4; tentative D call: TRBD1 (7 bases). Trimming cost V 4 bases and J 8 bases, with 12 bases left between them. CDR3 length: 13 amino acids. Per the germline V gene, CDR1 is SEHNR and CDR2 is FQNEAQ (reference sequence). The CDR3 protein is CASSSGGGDIQYF. As DNA, the CDR3 is TGTGCCAGCAGCTCAGGGGGAGGAGACATTCAGTACTTC.

This clone has just one count. The chain uses TRBV7-2 and TRBJ2-4; no definite D call. This CDR3 spans 14 amino acids. Germline assignment: CDR1 SGHTA and CDR2 FQGNSA. V gave up 3 bases and J gave up 9 bases, with 15 bases separating them. Here the CDR3 reads CASSFLTGSPIQYF. The CDR3 DNA reads as TGTGCCAGCAGCTTCTTAACTGGCAGCCCCATTCAGTACTTC.

The V call is TRBV11-2, the J call TRBJ1-1; D perhaps matches TRBD1 (5 bases). The CDR3 covers 14 residues. Germline V gene data show CDR1 as SGHAT and CDR2 as FQNNGV. Trimming pared 5 bases from V and 5 bases from J, leaving 15 bases between. The CDR3 spells CASSPLGAGTEAFF. As DNA, the CDR3 is TGTGCCAGCAGCCCCCTAGGGGCAGGGACTGAAGCTTTCTTT.

The rearrangement links TRBV19 to TRBJ1-2; 8 positions agree with TRBD1. The CDR3 runs 15 residues. V shed 1 base and J 6 bases; nucleotides not matched to a gene: 7. The germline gives CDR1 LNHDA, CDR2 SQIVND (reference sequence). The CDR3, as DNA: TGTGCCAGTAGTATAGGGACAGGGAGCGTCGATGGCTACACCTTC. The encoded protein is CASSIGTGSVDGYTF.

V is TRBV19 and J is TRBJ2-5; the D gene is possibly TRBD2 (6 bases). Germline V gene lookup returns CDR1 LNHDA and CDR2 SQIVND (reference sequence). V dropped 4 bases and J dropped 4 bases, with 13 bases sitting between them. This CDR3 has 14 amino acids. The DNA of the CDR3 is TGTGCCAGTAGTACTAGCGCGGGAAGAGAGACCCAGTACTTC. Amino acid sequence: CASSTSAGRETQYF.

This chain uses TRBV5-1 with TRBJ1-5; D might be TRBD1 (6 bases). In germline, CDR1 is SGHRS, CDR2 YFSETQ. The CDR3 sequence is 15 residues long. Trimming took 1 base from V and 4 from J, leaving 12 bases between them. As DNA, the CDR3 is TGCGCCAGCAGCTTGCTAGGGGGGCGTAATCAGCCCCAGCATTTT. It yields the protein CASSLLGGRNQPQHF.

V gene TRBV5-4 combines with J gene TRBJ2-7; TRBD2 aligns across 10 bases. The CDR3 consists of 16 residues. Germline values: CDR1 SGHNT, CDR2 YYREEE (reference sequence). J gave up 6 bases and V 5 bases, and 14 bases lay outside the gene matches. CDR3 DNA sequence: TGTGCCAGCAGGCCGGGGGCAGCGGGAGGGCTCGGCGAGCAGTACTTC. This gives the protein CASRPGAAGGLGEQYF.

This clone has more than one count but fewer than ten. The rearrangement uses TRBV10-3 and TRBJ2-3; D call uncertain. There are 16 residues in the CDR3. Germline V lookup: CDR1 ENHRY, CDR2 SYGVKD. V was shortened by 3 bases and J by 0 bases, with 13 bases between the two germline ends. The CDR3 bases are TGTGCCATCAGTGAAGGGAACGGGTTTAGCACAGATACGCAGTATTTT. Protein sequence: CAISEGNGFSTDTQYF.

The chain carries TRBV5-1 and TRBJ2-2; D is unresolved. Germline V gene data show CDR1 as SGHRS and CDR2 as YFSETQ. The V end was cut by 1 base, the J end by 3 bases, with 10 bases between. The CDR3 loop spans 15 amino acids. This CDR3 is CASSLYGPDTGELFF. CDR3 DNA sequence: TGCGCCAGCAGCTTGTACGGGCCCGACACCGGGGAGCTGTTTTTT.

The chain recombines TRBV30 with TRBJ1-1; no reliable D call. Germline V CDR1 and CDR2: GTSNPN, SVGIG (reference sequence). The CDR3 covers 13 residues. V dropped 1 base and J dropped 2 bases, with 8 bases sitting between them. The CDR3 loop is CAWSGGYNTEAFF. DNA for the CDR3: TGTGCCTGGAGTGGGGGATACAACACTGAAGCTTTCTTT. Drawing the rest from reference TRBV30 and TRBJ1-1, the complete variable domain is SQTIHQWPATLVQPVGSPLSLECTVEGTSNPNLYWYRQAAGRGLQLLFYSVGIGQISSEVPQNLSASRPQDRQFILSSKKLLLSDSGFYLCAWSGGYNTEAFFGQGTRLTVV.

The chain joins TRBV29-1 to TRBJ1-4, with 9 bases matching TRBD1. The V and J ends lost 3 bases and 8 bases, in that order; junction bases with no gene match: 7. This CDR3 has 14 amino acids. CDR1 SQVTM and CDR2 ANQGSEA come from the germline V gene. CDR3 DNA sequence: TGCAGCGTTGACTCCGGGACAGGGAGAGAAAAACTGTTTTTT. It encodes CSVDSGTGREKLFF.